The 22 T cell receptor beta chains reported below all come from one sample, sequenced in a study of Graves' ophthalmopathy and Graves' hyperthyroidism (dated by TCRdb to the late 2010s). For sequencing, an Illumina HiSeq 2000 was employed. For repertoire sequencing, the TCR beta CDR3 regions were amplified from RNA transcripts. HTBI primers and the Qiagen OneStep RT-PCR kit were used in a first-round RT-PCR, which was followed by a second-round multiplex PCR, size selection and purification. TCRdb redid the processing of the public reads, applying fastp at Q25 and MiXCR, and retained in-frame beta chains. Each CDR3 protein gets just one entry, which takes the most common genes and DNA from the rows behind it. The sample table contains about 740,000 distinct CDR3 sequences; only one count was recorded for 40% of them. Jointly, the top ten make up 44% of the sample. The sequenced sample was peripheral blood. The receptors stem from an adult man with Graves' ophthalmopathy.

The J gene is TRBJ2-3, the V gene TRBV2, with D perhaps matching TRBD1 (6 bases). Per germline, CDR1 SNHLY and CDR2 FYNNEI. The CDR3 has 14 amino acids. V shed 8 bases and J shed 7 bases, with 19 bases lying between them. In nucleotides, the CDR3 is TGTGCCAGCGGGGAAGGGGACATAAGTTATACGCAGTATTTT. Translation: CASGEGDISYTQYF.

This clonotype was counted many times. CDR3 sequence (DNA): TGCAGCGTGGGGGCAGCTTTAGATTACGAGCAGTACTTC. The encoded protein is CSVGAALDYEQYF. This chain uses TRBV29-1 with TRBJ2-7; tentative D call: TRBD1 (6 bases). Between the trimmed V and J ends, which lost 6 bases and 4 bases, there was a span of 16 bases. CDR3 length: 13 amino acids. Germline V lookup: CDR1 SQVTM, CDR2 ANQGSEA.

The chain uses TRBV9 and TRBJ2-7, with 7 bases identical to TRBD1. V lost 2 bases to trimming and J lost 0 bases; unmatched junction nucleotides: 5. The germline V gene encodes CDR1 SGDLS and CDR2 YYNGEE. The CDR3 runs to 15 residues. The CDR3 here is CASSVGQLSSYEQYF. CDR3 bases: TGTGCCAGCAGCGTGGGACAGTTAAGCTCCTACGAGCAGTACTTC.

This rearrangement joins TRBV25-1 to TRBJ1-6; D is uncertain. The CDR3 covers 16 residues. The germline V gene has CDR1 MGHDK and CDR2 SYGVNS. V was clipped by 8 bases and J by 4 bases, with 18 bases between them. CDR3 protein: CASLLEAGAYNSPLHF. Here the CDR3 DNA reads TGTGCCAGCTTGCTCGAGGCAGGCGCTTATAATTCACCCCTCCACTTT.

V is TRBV25-1 and J is TRBJ1-2, with 9 bases fitting TRBD1. Germline V gene data show CDR1 as MGHDK and CDR2 as SYGVNS. CDR3 length: 13 amino acids. The CDR3 loop reads CAKRDRELYGYTF. The CDR3 DNA follows: TGTGCTAAACGGGACAGGGAGCTCTATGGCTACACCTTC.

This clonotype has at least ten counts. The chain recombines TRBV7-6 with TRBJ1-1; D is unclear. The V end was cut by 5 bases, the J end by 1 base, with 11 bases between. Germline CDR1 reads SGHVS; CDR2 reads FNYEAQ. CDR3 length: 14 residues. The CDR3 region has the DNA TGTGCCAGCAGCATAATAGACGGGAACACTGAAGCTTTCTTT. Its translation: CASSIIDGNTEAFF.

This clonotype came up once. The chain combines TRBV7-9 with TRBJ2-3, with 11 bases fitting TRBD2. The CDR3 is made up of 16 amino acids. Germline-derived CDR1 and CDR2 are SEHNR and FQNEAQ (reference sequence). V lost 5 bases to trimming and J lost 0 bases; unmatched junction nucleotides: 4. CDR3 DNA sequence: TGTGCCAGCAGCCAGGGACTAGCGGTCAGCACAGATACGCAGTATTTT. This sequence encodes CASSQGLAVSTDTQYF.

This clonotype was recorded a few times. The CDR3 sequence: CASSYRQEQYF. CDR3 coding DNA: TGTGCCAGCAGTTACAGACAAGAGCAGTACTTC. The rearrangement links TRBV12-3 or TRBV12-4 to TRBJ2-7, with D unresolved. V lost 4 bases, J lost 7 bases, and 8 bases lay in between. The CDR3 sequence is 11 residues long.

The chain couples TRBV20-1 to TRBJ1-1, with D possibly TRBD1 on 5 matching bases. This CDR3 spans 15 amino acids. The germline V gene has CDR1 DFQATT and CDR2 SNEGSKA (reference sequence). The V end lost 3 bases, the J end lost 2 bases, and 16 bases lay between the germline ends. The CDR3 reads CSASPRRVNNTEAFF. The CDR3 DNA is TGCAGTGCTAGTCCCCGCAGGGTCAATAACACTGAAGCTTTCTTT.

The chain employs TRBV10-3 and TRBJ2-5; the match to TRBD1 covers 11 bases. This CDR3 comprises 16 residues. Unmatched junction bases numbered 17, after V lost 10 bases and J lost 7 bases. Germline lookup yields CDR1 ENHRY and CDR2 SYGVKD. The CDR3, as DNA: TGTGCCAGCAGAACAACTAGGACAGGGGGCCCAGGGACCCAGTACTTC. This gives the protein CASRTTRTGGPGTQYF.

This clonotype appeared many times. J is TRBJ1-2 and V is TRBV25-1; no clear D gene. The V end was cut by 2 bases, the J end by 5 bases, with 9 bases between. This CDR3 region has 13 residues. CDR1 MGHDK and CDR2 SYGVNS come from the germline V gene. In DNA, the CDR3 is TGTGCCAGCAGTGAAGCGGGCCTATATGGCTACACCTTC. Translation gives CASSEAGLYGYTF.

This rearrangement joins TRBV5-8 to TRBJ1-2; perhaps TRBD1 as D (6 bases). Per the germline V gene, CDR1 is SGHTS and CDR2 is YDEGEE. The CDR3 totals 15 residues. The germline V and J ends were trimmed by 4 bases and 4 bases, with 17 bases remaining between them. In nucleotides, the CDR3 is TGTGCCAGCAGCCTTGGGGGGACATTGGGCTATGGCTACACCTTC. The encoded protein is CASSLGGTLGYGYTF.

This clonotype was seen at least ten times. The chain couples TRBV7-8 to TRBJ1-2; D uncertain. Trimming removed 2 bases at V and 5 bases at J, with 15 bases between. Germline CDR1 reads SGHVS; CDR2 reads FQNEAQ. This CDR3 contains 15 residues. The CDR3 nucleotides read TGTGCCAGCAGCTTATTCCCGGCGGGAGGGTATGGCTACACCTTC. Translating it yields CASSLFPAGGYGYTF.

The rearrangement uses TRBV10-3 and TRBJ2-7; 9 bases match TRBD1. This CDR3 spans 15 amino acids. The germline V gene encodes CDR1 ENHRY and CDR2 SYGVKD. The V segment lost 10 bases and the J segment 6 bases; nucleotides outside the gene matches: 16. The CDR3 sequence: CASESTGGHLGEQYF. CDR3 in DNA: TGTGCCAGCGAGTCTACAGGGGGCCATCTTGGCGAGCAGTACTTC.

As to this clonotype: This may arise from a read error, as a much more abundant clone is one base away. The chain employs TRBV25-1 and TRBJ1-4; tentatively, D is TRBD1 (5 bases). The germline V gene has CDR1 MGHDK and CDR2 SYGVNS. The CDR3 covers 14 residues. Here the CDR3 DNA reads TGTGCCATCAGTGGATACGGGGGAGATGAAAAACTGTTTTTT. Its protein product is CAISGYGGDEKLFF.

V is TRBV7-9 and J is TRBJ1-1; 7 nucleotides agree with TRBD1. The CDR3 is 11 amino acids. The V gene end was trimmed by 8 bases and the J gene end by 6 bases; junction bases not matched to a gene: 3. Germline V gene sequence: CDR1 SEHNR, CDR2 FQNEAQ (reference sequence). The CDR3 reads CASPQGAEAFF. Written as DNA, the CDR3 is TGTGCCAGCCCCCAGGGGGCTGAAGCTTTCTTT.

This sequence joins TRBV2 and TRBJ1-1; D not resolved. V was clipped by 8 bases and J by 4 bases, with 14 bases between them. This CDR3 has 13 residues. Germline V gives CDR1 SNHLY, CDR2 FYNNEI. The CDR3 bases are TGTGCCAGCTTAGTCTCTGGGAGCACTGAAGCTTTCTTT. Translation: CASLVSGSTEAFF.

This clonotype was picked up many times. The chain couples TRBV7-9 to TRBJ2-7; D unclear. The CDR3 extends over 13 amino acids. V lost 6 bases and J lost 0, with 9 bases in between. Germline V CDR1 and CDR2: SEHNR, FQNEAQ (reference sequence). For the CDR3, the DNA is TGTGCCAGCAGTTCAGGCATCTCCTACGAGCAGTACTTC. Protein product: CASSSGISYEQYF. Based on the CDR3 plus reference TRBV7-9 and TRBJ2-7, the full variable domain is DTGVSQNPRHKITKRGQNVTFRCDPISEHNRLYWYRQTLGQGPEFLTYFQNEAQLEKSRLLSDRFSAERPKGSFSTLEIQRTEQGDSAMYLCASSSGISYEQYFGPGTRLTVT.

This clonotype was observed a handful of times. V and J are TRBV5-6 and TRBJ1-2; maybe TRBD1 (6 bases). Germline V gives CDR1 SGHDT, CDR2 YYEEEE. The V and J ends lost 6 bases and 10 bases respectively, with 22 bases between them. The length of the CDR3 is 14 residues. The CDR3 sequence: CASTSPGHLSDYTF. In DNA form, the CDR3 reads TGTGCCAGCACATCCCCGGGACACCTATCTGACTACACCTTC.

The gene calls are TRBV20-1 and TRBJ2-7; 12 bases match TRBD2. The CDR3 is 17 amino acids. V shed 4 bases, J shed 2 bases, and the junction held 12 bases outside the gene matches. Germline lookup yields CDR1 DFQATT and CDR2 SNEGSKA (reference sequence). The CDR3 DNA reads TGCAGTGCTACCCCCGGGACTAGCGGGTGGCTCACCTACGAGCAGTACTTC. Protein sequence: CSATPGTSGWLTYEQYF.

This clonotype was counted between two and nine times. The chain employs TRBV7-9 and TRBJ1-2; D is undetermined. Looked up from germline, CDR1 is SEHNR and CDR2 is FQNEAQ (reference sequence). The V and J ends lost 6 bases and 1 base respectively, with 9 bases between them. This CDR3 is built from 13 residues. CDR3 nucleotide sequence: TGTGCCAGCAGTTCATATGATAACTATGGCTACACCTTC. As protein: CASSSYDNYGYTF.

Regarding this clonotype: A read error is possible here, since a much larger clone lies one base away. The chain is built from TRBV2 and TRBJ2-7; tentatively, D is TRBD1 (5 bases). This CDR3 has 11 residues. The V end was cut by 4 bases, the J end by 5 bases, with 6 bases between. Germline V CDR1 and CDR2: SNHLY, FYNNEI. The CDR3 DNA is TGTGCCAGCAGTGTGGGGCACGAGCAGTACTTC. Its protein is CASSVGHEQYF.